These T cell receptor beta chains were read from a single sample in a study of blood T cell repertoires in COVID-19. Sequencing was performed with immunoSEQ multiplex PCR; in TCRdb, only in-frame clones are kept and a portion is missing. The data hold roughly 500,000 clones, with about nine tenths observed a single time. Sequencing was carried out using PBMCs or T cells enriched from blood (not recorded which). Every receptor here comes from a woman in her sixties who had recovered from COVID-19. Both conserved end residues are part of each CDR3. The D gene is left open where the match is weak. Size is stated for part of the rows, as once, few or many counts, or as a class when the clone is expanded.

clone size	V gene	D gene	J gene	CDR3 DNA	CDR3 protein
few	TRBV6-5	.	TRBJ1-1	TGTGCCAGCAGTTCAGGGGCGGGAGCTTTCTTT	CASSSGAGAFF
.	TRBV3-1/TRBV3-2	.	TRBJ2-7	TGTGCCAGCAGCCAACGAGGAACCGCGGGCGAGCAGTACTTC	CASSQRGTAGEQYF
once	TRBV27	TRBD2	TRBJ2-3	TGTGCCAGCAGTCCCCTAGCGGGGGGCACAGATACGCAGTATTTT	CASSPLAGGTDTQYF
.	TRBV5-4	.	TRBJ1-4	TGTGCCAGCAGCCGAGGTGAAACTAATGAAAAACTGTTTTTT	CASSRGETNEKLFF
.	TRBV15	.	TRBJ2-3	TGTGCCACCAGCAGCTACACCCCCACAGGCACAGATACGCAGTATTTT	CATSSYTPTGTDTQYF
few	TRBV27	TRBD1	TRBJ1-6	TGTGCCAGCGCGGACAGGAGCTCCTATAATTCACCCCTCCACTTT	CASADRSSYNSPLHF
.	TRBV12-5	.	TRBJ1-5	TGTGCTAGTGGTTTGAAAGGGAGTAGCAATCAGCCCCAGCATTTT	CASGLKGSSNQPQHF
.	TRBV11-2	TRBD1	TRBJ2-1	TGTGCCAGCAGCTTAGATCGGGGACAGGGGGCGCGGTTCTTC	CASSLDRGQGARFF
.	TRBV12-3/TRBV12-4	TRBD1	TRBJ1-1	TGTGCCAGCAGTCCCGGGACAGGAGGCAAAGCTTTCTTT	CASSPGTGGKAFF
.	TRBV7-6	TRBD1	TRBJ2-5	TGTGCCAGCAGCCTGGTTCCGGGACAGGGGCAAGAGACCCAGTACTTC	CASSLVPGQGQETQYF
once	TRBV9	TRBD2	TRBJ2-2	TGTGCCAGCAGCGGCCAACCCGATCTAGCGGGGGACACCGGGGAGCTGTTTTTT	CASSGQPDLAGDTGELFF
few	TRBV19	.	TRBJ1-5	TGTGCCAGTAGTATAGCGTTGGGAACGACAGGAGACAATCAGCCCCAGCATTTT	CASSIALGTTGDNQPQHF
.	TRBV5-1	.	TRBJ1-3	TGCGCCAGCAGCTTGGCCGGGGGACCCTCTGGAAACACCATATATTTT	CASSLAGGPSGNTIYF
.	TRBV5-5	.	TRBJ2-2	TGTGCCAGCAGCTTGGCCTTACAGAACACCGGGGAGCTGTTTTTT	CASSLALQNTGELFF
few	TRBV11-3	TRBD1	TRBJ2-3	TGTGCCAGCAGCTCCGGGACAGTAGGGGGTACGCAGTATTTT	CASSSGTVGGTQYF
.	TRBV5-1	TRBD1	TRBJ1-6	TGCGCCAGCAGCTTGTCGACAGGGACCCCGAATAATTCACCCCTCCACTTT	CASSLSTGTPNNSPLHF
.	TRBV19	TRBD1	TRBJ2-5	TGTGCCAGTAGCGACAGGGGTTATCGAGAGACCCAGTACTTC	CASSDRGYRETQYF
.	TRBV7-2	.	TRBJ1-2	TGTGCCAGCAGCTTAAGAAGAGATAACTATGGCTACACCTTC	CASSLRRDNYGYTF
.	TRBV3-1/TRBV3-2	.	TRBJ2-2	TGTGCCAGCAGCCCCCTACGGGGCACCGGGGAGCTGTTTTTT	CASSPLRGTGELFF
.	TRBV7-8	TRBD1	TRBJ2-3	TGTGCCAGCCGCTTGGGGACAGGACCAGATACGCAGTATTTT	CASRLGTGPDTQYF
.	TRBV3-1/TRBV3-2	.	TRBJ1-1	TGTGCCAGCAGCCAGGGGGGAATCACTGAAGCTTTCTTT	CASSQGGITEAFF
.	TRBV19	.	TRBJ1-2	TGTGCCAGTAGTATAGGGGGAGGTCCAGGCTACACCTTC	CASSIGGGPGYTF
.	TRBV19	TRBD2	TRBJ2-5	TGTGCCAGTAGTATGAGCGGGGGGCGAGAGACCCAGTACTTC	CASSMSGGRETQYF
.	TRBV4-2	TRBD2	TRBJ2-5	TGTGCCAGCAGCGGACGACTAGCGGGGGGGGAAGAGACCCAGTACTTC	CASSGRLAGGEETQYF
.	TRBV30	TRBD1	TRBJ2-1	TGTGCCTCACAGACAGGGAGCTCCTACAATGAGCAGTTCTTC	CASQTGSSYNEQFF
.	TRBV19	.	TRBJ2-7	TGTGCCAGTAGTACCGTCGGACAGACCTACGAGCAGTACTTC	CASSTVGQTYEQYF
.	TRBV6-2/TRBV6-3	TRBD1	TRBJ1-1	TGTGCCAGCAGCAGGACAGGCAGCTACACTGAAGCTTTCTTT	CASSRTGSYTEAFF
.	TRBV6-5	TRBD1	TRBJ2-7	TGTGCCAGCAGTTACCACCGACAGGGAGAGCAGTACTTC	CASSYHRQGEQYF
.	TRBV11-2	.	TRBJ1-5	TGTGCCAGCAGCGTGGGACACGACGACCCCCAGCATTTT	CASSVGHDDPQHF
.	TRBV7-9	.	TRBJ1-4	TGTGCCAGCAGCTCGACAACCCTAAATGAAAAACTGTTTTTT	CASSSTTLNEKLFF
.	TRBV6-5	TRBD1	TRBJ2-1	TGTGCCAGCAGTACGACAGGGATCTCCTACAATGAGCAGTTCTTC	CASSTTGISYNEQFF
.	TRBV27	TRBD2	TRBJ2-3	TGTGCCAGCAGACTAGCGGGGGCCCCCCTCACAGATACGCAGTATTTT	CASRLAGAPLTDTQYF
once	TRBV6-6	TRBD1	TRBJ1-5	TGTGCCAGCAGTTGGACAGGGACAAATCAGCCCCAGCATTTT	CASSWTGTNQPQHF
few	TRBV7-8	.	TRBJ1-1	TGTGCCAGCAGCTTGGTGGGGGCGGCGTACACTGAAGCTTTCTTT	CASSLVGAAYTEAFF
.	TRBV27	.	TRBJ1-4	TGTGCCAGCAGTTTATATCAGGGATATGAAAAACTGTTTTTT	CASSLYQGYEKLFF
.	TRBV30	TRBD1	TRBJ1-6	TGTGCCTACGCAAGGGACAGCCCGATGATGGGGAATTCACCCCTCCACTTT	CAYARDSPMMGNSPLHF
few	TRBV29-1	.	TRBJ2-1	TGCAGCGTAGTCGGACAGAGCTCCTACAATGAGCAGTTCTTC	CSVVGQSSYNEQFF
.	TRBV9	.	TRBJ1-6	TGTGCCAGCAGCGTAGCTTTACTGACGGGAGGGGGTTCACCCCTCCACTTT	CASSVALLTGGGSPLHF
.	TRBV19	.	TRBJ1-6	TGTGCCAGTAGTATTACTTCGGAGGGCCCCCTCCACTTT	CASSITSEGPLHF
.	TRBV5-6	.	TRBJ2-3	TGTGCCAGCAGCCGACTCCTTACCCACGTCACAGATACGCAGTATTTT	CASSRLLTHVTDTQYF
.	TRBV28	.	TRBJ2-1	TGTGCCAGCAGTTTGCGGGCCCATCACAATGAGCAGTTCTTC	CASSLRAHHNEQFF
.	TRBV15	.	TRBJ2-3	TGTGCCACCAGCAGCGGGGTGCGTCCAGATACGCAGTATTTT	CATSSGVRPDTQYF
.	TRBV12-5	.	TRBJ1-5	TGTGCTAGTGGTTTGCTCACCGGCGGTAGCAATCAGCCCCAGCATTTT	CASGLLTGGSNQPQHF
.	TRBV19	TRBD1	TRBJ2-1	TGTGCCAGTAGTATTAGGGGACAGGGATATAACTCCTACAATGAGCAGTTCTTC	CASSIRGQGYNSYNEQFF
once	TRBV9	.	TRBJ1-3	TGTGCCAGCAGCGTAGAGGAGTGGTTCGGTGGAAACACCATATATTTT	CASSVEEWFGGNTIYF
.	TRBV9	TRBD1	TRBJ1-6	TGTGCCAGCAGCCCTCCGGGACAGGGAGGTTCACCCCTCCACTTT	CASSPPGQGGSPLHF